Listed below are T cell receptor beta chains from one sample, sequenced in a study of regulatory T cells in long-lasting Graves disease. In TCRdb, the multiplex PCR reads were re-called with MiXCR into one record per CDR3 protein. Of around 250,000 distinct CDR3 sequences detected, 20% to 25% appear once; the ten largest clones hold about 14%. Sequenced here: peripheral blood mononuclear cells (PBMCs), sampled at new diagnosis, from a patient treated with antithyroid drugs. The receptors here all came from a female donor with Graves disease. Each CDR3 is given without its conserved first and last residue.

v_gene	j_gene	CDR3aa
TRBV4-3	TRBJ2-3	ASSQEYTGTDTQY
TRBV18	TRBJ2-7	ASSPNYSGYEQY
TRBV12-3/TRBV12-4	TRBJ2-1	ASTSGRAYNEQF
TRBV15	TRBJ1-5	ATSTSGLGNQPQH
TRBV12-3/TRBV12-4	TRBJ1-5	ASSLGQGGNQPQH
TRBV11-2	TRBJ2-7	ASSLSRTFGTSGGEDYEQY
TRBV6-2/TRBV6-3	TRBJ2-5	ASNADRDFLLETQY
TRBV19	NA	ASSATGGNEQF
TRBV6-1	TRBJ1-6	ASPGRDGGNSPLH
TRBV28	TRBJ1-3	ASTPTATGRSGNTIY
TRBV6-5	TRBJ1-2	ASSYARTGLGYT
TRBV14	TRBJ1-1	ASSRGYGNTEAF
TRBV19	TRBJ1-6	ASKGPNSPLH
TRBV20-1	TRBJ2-4	SAFTSGGSVHIQY
TRBV5-1	TRBJ1-6	ASSPNTASPLH
TRBV12-3/TRBV12-4	TRBJ1-1	ASSFRPLNTEAF
TRBV5-1	TRBJ2-1	ASSLAILREQF
TRBV28	TRBJ2-7	ASSPGQAHYEQY
TRBV6-2/TRBV6-3	TRBJ2-3	ASSYPGLTGV
TRBV7-2	TRBJ2-5	ASSLSRETQY
TRBV7-3	TRBJ2-1	ASSAAGQGYNEQF
TRBV5-1	TRBJ1-5	ASSEGRSNQPQH
TRBV28	TRBJ2-3	ASRFRDRGSDTQY
TRBV7-3	TRBJ2-2	ASRPPGAINTGELF
TRBV7-3	TRBJ1-5	ASSQDRYGNQPQH
TRBV12-3/TRBV12-4	TRBJ1-6	ASSATVTGSPLH
TRBV5-1	TRBJ1-3	ASSRTPSGNTIY
TRBV3-1	TRBJ2-7	ASSHVNYLEQY
TRBV6-5	TRBJ2-7	ASSYSSGTFYEQY
TRBV20-1	TRBJ2-2	SASLQGFTGELF
TRBV3-1	TRBJ1-5	ASSPSRVEQPQH
TRBV6-1	TRBJ2-2	ASRNPGELF
TRBV20-1	TRBJ2-3	SARVAGADTQY
TRBV29-1	TRBJ1-1	SVNDRDRNVAEAF
TRBV12-3/TRBV12-4	TRBJ2-5	ASSLRRQQETQY
TRBV30	TRBJ1-1	AWSVMGQRNTEAF
TRBV15	TRBJ1-4	ATSRGTNEKLF
TRBV7-2	TRBJ1-3	ASSRWGGSGNTIY